This TCR beta chain was recorded in a study of monozygotic twins with inflammatory bowel disease. For each CDR3 protein, TCRdb gives one entry from its re-call of the 5' RACE reads, without DNA. This listing includes about 380,000 distinct CDR3 sequences. The length of the CDR3 is 15 residues. Looked up from germline, CDR1 is SGHTA and CDR2 is FQGNSA. The sample taken for sequencing was blood. The receptor comes from a human donor with ulcerative colitis or Crohn's disease, or a healthy co-twin of an affected twin (not recorded which). The chain is built from TRBV7-2 and TRBJ1-4; TCRdb gives TRBD1 as the D gene, but with no DNA this cannot be confirmed. This CDR3 reads CASSLVQGLGEKLFF.